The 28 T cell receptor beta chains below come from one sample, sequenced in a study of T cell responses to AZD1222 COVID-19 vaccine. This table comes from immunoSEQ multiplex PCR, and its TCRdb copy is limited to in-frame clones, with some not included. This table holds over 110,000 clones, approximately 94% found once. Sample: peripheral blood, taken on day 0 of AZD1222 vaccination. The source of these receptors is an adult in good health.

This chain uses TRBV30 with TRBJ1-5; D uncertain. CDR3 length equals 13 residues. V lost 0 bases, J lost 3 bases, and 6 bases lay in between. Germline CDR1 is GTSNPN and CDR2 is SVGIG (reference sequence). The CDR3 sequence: CAWSVADNQPQHF. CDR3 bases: TGTGCCTGGAGTGTGGCAGACAATCAGCCCCAGCATTTT.

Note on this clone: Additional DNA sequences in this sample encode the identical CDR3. CDR3 coding DNA: TGTGCCAGCAGTGGGACAGCCATGAACACTGAAGCTTTCTTT. It encodes CASSGTAMNTEAFF. V gene TRBV2 combines with J gene TRBJ1-1, with D possibly TRBD1 on 6 matching bases. The V gene lost 4 bases and the J gene lost 0 bases, with 9 bases spanning the gap. Germline loops: CDR1 SNHLY, CDR2 FYNNEI. This CDR3 is built from 14 residues.

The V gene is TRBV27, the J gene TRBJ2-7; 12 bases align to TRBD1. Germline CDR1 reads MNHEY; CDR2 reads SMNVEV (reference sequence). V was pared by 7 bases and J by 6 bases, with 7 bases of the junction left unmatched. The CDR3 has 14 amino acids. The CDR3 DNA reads TGTGCCAGCAAACCGGGACAGGGGGCGTTCGAGCAGTACTTC. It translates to CASKPGQGAFEQYF.

CDR3 coding DNA: TGTGCCAGTAGTATAGAGGGCCTAGCGGGAGGCTCCTACAATGAGCAGTTCTTC. Amino acid sequence: CASSIEGLAGGSYNEQFF. The chain combines TRBV19 with TRBJ2-1, with 11 bases fitting TRBD2. The CDR3 has 18 residues. Per germline, CDR1 LNHDA and CDR2 SQIVND (reference sequence). The trim removed 0 bases at V and 0 bases at J, leaving 4 bases unmatched.

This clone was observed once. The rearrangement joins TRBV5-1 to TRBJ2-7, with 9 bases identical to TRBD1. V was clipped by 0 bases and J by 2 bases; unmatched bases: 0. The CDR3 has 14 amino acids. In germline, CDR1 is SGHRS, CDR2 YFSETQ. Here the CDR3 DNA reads TGCGCCAGCAGCTTGGGGACAGGGGCCTACGAGCAGTACTTC. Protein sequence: CASSLGTGAYEQYF.

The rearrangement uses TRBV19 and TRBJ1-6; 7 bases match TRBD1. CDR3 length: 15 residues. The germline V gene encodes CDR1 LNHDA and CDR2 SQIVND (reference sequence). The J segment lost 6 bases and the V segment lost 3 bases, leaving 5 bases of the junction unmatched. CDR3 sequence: CASSIQGDSNSPLHF. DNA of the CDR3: TGTGCCAGTAGTATTCAGGGGGACAGTAATTCACCCCTCCACTTT.

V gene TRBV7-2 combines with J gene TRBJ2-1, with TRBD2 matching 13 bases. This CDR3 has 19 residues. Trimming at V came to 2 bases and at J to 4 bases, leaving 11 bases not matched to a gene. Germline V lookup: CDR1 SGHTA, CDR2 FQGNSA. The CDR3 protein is CASSLKSRTSGGLYNEQFF. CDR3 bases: TGTGCCAGCAGCTTAAAGTCGAGGACTAGCGGGGGACTATACAATGAGCAGTTCTTC.

The chain's CDR3 is CASQGRGDTEAFF. The CDR3 DNA reads TGTGCCAGCCAGGGCCGGGGGGACACTGAAGCTTTCTTT. J is TRBJ1-1 and V is TRBV6-5; tentatively, D is TRBD1 (5 bases). V was trimmed by 8 bases and J by 3 bases, leaving 13 bases between them. This CDR3 comprises 13 residues. Germline CDR1 reads MNHEY; CDR2 reads SVGAGI.

The CDR3 reads CASSLEGQSYYEQYF. Here the CDR3 DNA reads TGCGCCAGCAGCTTGGAGGGACAGAGCTACTACGAGCAGTACTTC. The chain recombines TRBV5-1 with TRBJ2-7; 7 bases agree with TRBD1. The CDR3 contains 15 residues. Trimming at V came to 0 bases and at J to 3 bases, leaving 6 bases not matched to a gene. Germline V gene data show CDR1 as SGHRS and CDR2 as YFSETQ.

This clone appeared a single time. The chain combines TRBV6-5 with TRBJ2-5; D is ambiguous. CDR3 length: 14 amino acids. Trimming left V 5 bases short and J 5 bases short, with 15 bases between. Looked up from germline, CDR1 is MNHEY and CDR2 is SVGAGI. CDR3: CASSQQGNWETQYF. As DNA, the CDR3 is TGTGCCAGCAGTCAGCAAGGGAATTGGGAGACCCAGTACTTC.

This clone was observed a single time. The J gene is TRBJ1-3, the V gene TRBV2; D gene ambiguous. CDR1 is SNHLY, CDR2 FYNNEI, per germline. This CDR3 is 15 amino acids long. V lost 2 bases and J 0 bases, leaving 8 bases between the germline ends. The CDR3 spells CASSESSGSGNTIYF. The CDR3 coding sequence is TGTGCCAGCAGTGAAAGTTCAGGCTCTGGAAACACCATATATTTT.

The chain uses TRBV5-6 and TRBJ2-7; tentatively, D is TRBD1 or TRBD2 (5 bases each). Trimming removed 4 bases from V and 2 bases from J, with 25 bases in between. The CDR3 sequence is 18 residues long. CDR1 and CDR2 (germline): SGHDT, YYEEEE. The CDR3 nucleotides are TGTGCCAGCAGCCGAATAAAATTCGGCAGGGAGACCCCCTACGAGCAGTACTTC. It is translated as CASSRIKFGRETPYEQYF. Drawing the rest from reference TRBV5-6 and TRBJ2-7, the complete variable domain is DAGVTQSPTHLIKTRGQQVTLRCSPKSGHDTVSWYQQALGQGPQFIFQYYEEEERQRGNFPDRFSGHQFPNYSSELNVNALLLGDSALYLCASSRIKFGRETPYEQYFGPGTRLTVT.

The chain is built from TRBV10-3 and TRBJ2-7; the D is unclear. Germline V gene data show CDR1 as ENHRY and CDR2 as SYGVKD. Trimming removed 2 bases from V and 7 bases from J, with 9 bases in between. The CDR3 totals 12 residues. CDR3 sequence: CAISEILGEQYF. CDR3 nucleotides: TGTGCCATCAGTGAGATCCTGGGAGAGCAGTACTTC.

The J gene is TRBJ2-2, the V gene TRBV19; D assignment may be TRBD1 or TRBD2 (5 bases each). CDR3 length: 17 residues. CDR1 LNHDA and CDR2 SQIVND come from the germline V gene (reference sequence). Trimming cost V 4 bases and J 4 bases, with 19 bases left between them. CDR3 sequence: CASSKAPRVGITGELFF. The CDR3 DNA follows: TGTGCCAGTAGTAAAGCTCCCAGGGTCGGGATCACCGGGGAGCTGTTTTTT.

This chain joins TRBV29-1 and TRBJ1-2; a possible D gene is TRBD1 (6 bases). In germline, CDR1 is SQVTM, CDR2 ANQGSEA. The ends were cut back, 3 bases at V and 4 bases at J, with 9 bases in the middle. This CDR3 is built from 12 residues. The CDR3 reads CSVDTGIYGYTF. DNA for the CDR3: TGCAGCGTTGATACAGGGATCTATGGCTACACCTTC. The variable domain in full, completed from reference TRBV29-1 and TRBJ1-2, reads SAVISQKPSRDICQRGTSLTIQCQVDSQVTMMFWYRQQPGQSLTLIATANQGSEATYESGFVIDKFPISRPNLTFSTLTVSNMSPEDSSIYLCSVDTGIYGYTFGSGTRLTVV.

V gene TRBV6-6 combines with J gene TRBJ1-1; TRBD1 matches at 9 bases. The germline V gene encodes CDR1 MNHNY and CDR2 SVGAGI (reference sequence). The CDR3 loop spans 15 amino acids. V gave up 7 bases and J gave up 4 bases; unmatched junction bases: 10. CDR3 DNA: TGTGCCAGCACCTCATACGGGACAGGGACCACTGAAGCTTTCTTT. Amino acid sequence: CASTSYGTGTTEAFF.

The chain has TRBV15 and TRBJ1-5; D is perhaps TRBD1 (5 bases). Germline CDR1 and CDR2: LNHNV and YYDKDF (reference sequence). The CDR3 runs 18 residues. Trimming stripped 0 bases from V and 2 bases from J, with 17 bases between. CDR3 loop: CATSRDYNRGIGNQPQHF. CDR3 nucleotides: TGTGCCACCAGCAGAGATTATAATAGGGGTATAGGCAATCAGCCCCAGCATTTT.

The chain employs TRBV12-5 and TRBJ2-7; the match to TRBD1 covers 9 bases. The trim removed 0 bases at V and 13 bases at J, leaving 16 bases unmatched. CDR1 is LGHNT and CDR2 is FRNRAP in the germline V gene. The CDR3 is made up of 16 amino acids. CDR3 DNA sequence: TGTGCTAGTGGTTTGGTGGGGACAGGGCCCAAATACCAACTTTACTTC. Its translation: CASGLVGTGPKYQLYF.

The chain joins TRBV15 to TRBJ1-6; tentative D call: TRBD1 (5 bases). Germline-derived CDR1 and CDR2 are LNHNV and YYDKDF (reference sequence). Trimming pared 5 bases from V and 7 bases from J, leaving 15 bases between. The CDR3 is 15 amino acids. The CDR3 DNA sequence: TGTGCCACCAGCGTAGGGACGGAGAAAAATTCACCCCTCCACTTT. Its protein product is CATSVGTEKNSPLHF.

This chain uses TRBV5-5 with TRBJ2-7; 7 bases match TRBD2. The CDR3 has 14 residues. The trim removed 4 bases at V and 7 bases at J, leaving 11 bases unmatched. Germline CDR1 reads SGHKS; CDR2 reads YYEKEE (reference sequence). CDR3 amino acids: CASSLPGGREEQYF. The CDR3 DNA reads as TGTGCCAGCAGCCTCCCGGGAGGTAGAGAAGAGCAGTACTTC.

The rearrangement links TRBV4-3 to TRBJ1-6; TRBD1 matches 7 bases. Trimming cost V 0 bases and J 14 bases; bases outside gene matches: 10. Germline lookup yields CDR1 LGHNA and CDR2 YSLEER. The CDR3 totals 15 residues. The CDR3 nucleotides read TGCGCCAGCAGCCAAGATGGGGACAGCCTATTTTCCCTCCACTTT. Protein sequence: CASSQDGDSLFSLHF.

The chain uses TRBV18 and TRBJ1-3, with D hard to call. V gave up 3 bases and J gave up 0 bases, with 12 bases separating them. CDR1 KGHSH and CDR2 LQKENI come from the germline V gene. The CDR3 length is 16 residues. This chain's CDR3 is CASSPNAVNSGNTIYF. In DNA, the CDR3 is TGTGCCAGCTCACCGAACGCGGTTAACTCTGGAAACACCATATATTTT. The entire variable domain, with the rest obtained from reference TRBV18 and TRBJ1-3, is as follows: NAGVMQNPRHLVRRRGQEARLRCSPMKGHSHVYWYRQLPEEGLKFMVYLQKENIIDESGMPKERFSAEFPKEGPSILRIQQVVRGDSAAYFCASSPNAVNSGNTIYFGEGSWLTVV.

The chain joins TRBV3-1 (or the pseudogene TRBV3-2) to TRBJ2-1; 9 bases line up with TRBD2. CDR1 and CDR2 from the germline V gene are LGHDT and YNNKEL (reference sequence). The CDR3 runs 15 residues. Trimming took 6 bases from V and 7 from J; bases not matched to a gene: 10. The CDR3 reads CASSPLAGQLNEQFF. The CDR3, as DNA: TGTGCCAGCAGTCCGCTAGCGGGACAATTGAATGAGCAGTTCTTC.

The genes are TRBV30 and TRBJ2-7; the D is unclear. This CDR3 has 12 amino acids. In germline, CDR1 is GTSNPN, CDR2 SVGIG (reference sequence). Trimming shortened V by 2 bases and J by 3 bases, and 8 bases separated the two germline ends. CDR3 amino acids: CAWSKDGYEQYF. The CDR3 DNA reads TGTGCCTGGAGTAAGGACGGCTACGAGCAGTACTTC. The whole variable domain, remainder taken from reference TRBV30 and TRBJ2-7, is SQTIHQWPATLVQPVGSPLSLECTVEGTSNPNLYWYRQAAGRGLQLLFYSVGIGQISSEVPQNLSASRPQDRQFILSSKKLLLSDSGFYLCAWSKDGYEQYFGPGTRLTVT.

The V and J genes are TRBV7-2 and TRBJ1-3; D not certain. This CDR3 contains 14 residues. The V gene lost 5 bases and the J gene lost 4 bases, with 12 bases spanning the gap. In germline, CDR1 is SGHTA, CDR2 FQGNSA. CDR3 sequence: CASSPESAGNTIYF. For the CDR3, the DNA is TGTGCCAGCAGCCCCGAGTCAGCCGGAAACACCATATATTTT.

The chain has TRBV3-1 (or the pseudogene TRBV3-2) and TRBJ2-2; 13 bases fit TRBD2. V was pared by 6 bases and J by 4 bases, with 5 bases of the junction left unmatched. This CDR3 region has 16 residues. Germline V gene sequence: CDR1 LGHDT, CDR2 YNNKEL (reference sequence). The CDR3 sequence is CASRRLAGGSTGELFF. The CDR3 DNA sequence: TGTGCCAGCAGGCGACTAGCGGGAGGATCCACCGGGGAGCTGTTTTTT.

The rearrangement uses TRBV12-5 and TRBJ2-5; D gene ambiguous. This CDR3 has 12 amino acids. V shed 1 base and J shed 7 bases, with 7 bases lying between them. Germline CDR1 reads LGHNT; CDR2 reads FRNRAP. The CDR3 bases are TGTGCTAGTGGTTTGGACTGGGGGACCCAGTACTTC. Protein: CASGLDWGTQYF.

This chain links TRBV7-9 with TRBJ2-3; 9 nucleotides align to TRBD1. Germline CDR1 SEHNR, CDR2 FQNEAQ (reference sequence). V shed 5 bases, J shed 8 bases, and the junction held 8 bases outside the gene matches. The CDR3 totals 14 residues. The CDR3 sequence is CASSPRQGVATQYF. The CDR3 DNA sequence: TGTGCCAGCAGCCCGAGACAGGGGGTGGCTACGCAGTATTTT. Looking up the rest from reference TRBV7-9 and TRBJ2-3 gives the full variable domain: DTGVSQNPRHKITKRGQNVTFRCDPISEHNRLYWYRQTLGQGPEFLTYFQNEAQLEKSRLLSDRFSAERPKGSFSTLEIQRTEQGDSAMYLCASSPRQGVATQYFGPGTRLTVL.